The present entry profiles one T cell receptor beta chain with its context. Its target is unknown. For the diagnoses, clinical symptoms, serum thyroxine and TRAb, thyroid ultrasound and orbital computed tomography were used. RNA transcripts gave rise to amplified TCR beta CDR3 regions. A first-round RT-PCR of the TCR CDR3 used the HTBI primer set. TCRdb passed the multiplex PCR reads through MiXCR, listing each CDR3 protein once. The sample shows hundreds of thousands of distinct CDR3 sequences, just under 45% of them seen only once. This record comes from a study of T cells in Graves' hyperthyroidism and ophthalmopathy. Points from the study as a whole: Most expanded thyroid clonotypes above 0.001 recurred in blood. The model foresaw ophthalmopathy a median around 6.8 months prior to onset.

Germline assignment: CDR1 SGHVS and CDR2 FNYEAQ. Deletions cut 0 bases from V and 5 bases from J, with 10 bases between. This CDR3 is 15 amino acids long. The sequencing sample was made of peripheral blood or thyroid tissue (not recorded which). The sequence derives from an adult man with Graves' disease, either hyperthyroidism or ophthalmopathy (not recorded which). J is TRBJ1-4 and V is TRBV7-6, with D maybe TRBD1 (5 bases). CDR3 coding DNA: TGTGCCAGCAGCTTAGCGGGGGGGATGAATGAAAAACTGTTTTTT. It specifies CASSLAGGMNEKLFF. The full variable domain, with the rest looked up from reference TRBV7-6 and TRBJ1-4, is GAGVSQSPRYKVTKRGQDVALRCDPISGHVSLYWYRQALGQGPEFLTYFNYEAQQDKSGLPNDRFSAERPEGSISTLTIQRTEQRDSAMYRCASSLAGGMNEKLFFGSGTQLSVL.